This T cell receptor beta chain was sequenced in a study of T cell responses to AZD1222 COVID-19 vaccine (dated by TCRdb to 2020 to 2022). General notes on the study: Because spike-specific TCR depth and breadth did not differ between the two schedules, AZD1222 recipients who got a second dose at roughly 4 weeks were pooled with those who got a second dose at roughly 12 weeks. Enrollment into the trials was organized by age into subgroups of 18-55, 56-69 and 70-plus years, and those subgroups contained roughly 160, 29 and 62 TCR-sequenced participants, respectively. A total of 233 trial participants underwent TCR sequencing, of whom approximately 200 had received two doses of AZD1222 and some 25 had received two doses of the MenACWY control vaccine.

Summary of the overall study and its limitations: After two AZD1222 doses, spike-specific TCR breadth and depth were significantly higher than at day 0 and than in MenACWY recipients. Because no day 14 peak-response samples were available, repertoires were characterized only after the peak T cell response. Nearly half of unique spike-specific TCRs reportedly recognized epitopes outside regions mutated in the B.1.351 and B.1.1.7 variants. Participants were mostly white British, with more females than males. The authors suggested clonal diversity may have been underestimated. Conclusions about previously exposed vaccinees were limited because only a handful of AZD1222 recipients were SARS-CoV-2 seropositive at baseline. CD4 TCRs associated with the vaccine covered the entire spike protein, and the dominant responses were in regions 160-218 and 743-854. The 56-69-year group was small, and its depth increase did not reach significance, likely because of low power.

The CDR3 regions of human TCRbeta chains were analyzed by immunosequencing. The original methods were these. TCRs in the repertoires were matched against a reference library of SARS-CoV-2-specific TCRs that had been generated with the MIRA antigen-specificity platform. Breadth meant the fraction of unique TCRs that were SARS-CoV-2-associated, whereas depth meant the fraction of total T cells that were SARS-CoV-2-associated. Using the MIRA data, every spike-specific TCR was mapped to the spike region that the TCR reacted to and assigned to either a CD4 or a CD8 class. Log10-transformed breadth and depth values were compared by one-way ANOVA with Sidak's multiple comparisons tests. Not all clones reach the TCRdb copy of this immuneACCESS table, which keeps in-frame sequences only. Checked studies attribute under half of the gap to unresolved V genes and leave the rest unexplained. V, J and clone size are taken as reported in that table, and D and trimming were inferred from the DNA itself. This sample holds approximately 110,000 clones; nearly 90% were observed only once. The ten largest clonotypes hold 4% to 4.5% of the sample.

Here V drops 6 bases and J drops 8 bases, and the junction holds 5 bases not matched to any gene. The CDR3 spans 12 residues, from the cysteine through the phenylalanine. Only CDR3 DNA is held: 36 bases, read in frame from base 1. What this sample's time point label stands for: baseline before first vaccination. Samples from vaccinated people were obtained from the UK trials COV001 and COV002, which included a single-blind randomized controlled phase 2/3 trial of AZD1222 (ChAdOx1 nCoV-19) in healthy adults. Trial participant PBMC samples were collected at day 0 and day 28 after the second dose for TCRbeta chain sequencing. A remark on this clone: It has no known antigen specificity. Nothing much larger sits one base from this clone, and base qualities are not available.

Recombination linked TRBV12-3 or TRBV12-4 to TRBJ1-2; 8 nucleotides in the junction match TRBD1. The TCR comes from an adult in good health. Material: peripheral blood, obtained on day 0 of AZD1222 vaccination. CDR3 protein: CASSRQGTGYTF. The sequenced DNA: TGTGCCAGCAGCCGACAGGGGACGGGCTACACCTTC.